This TCR beta chain is from a study of cytomegalovirus exposure and HLA in healthy donors. Study at large: There were 88 million or so unique TCRs (from HLA-typed donors) in an early data release. Whole-study findings and limits: Data from an earlier analysis indicated that most TCR beta V segments were productive either about 87% or about 30% of the time.

The PCR was carried out with 60 Vbeta primers and 13 Jbeta primers. Produced via immunoSEQ multiplex PCR; TCRdb's table is partial and in-frame only. The sample includes about 110,000 clones, 70% of them seen just once. The trim removed 3 bases at V and 0 bases at J, leaving 3 bases unmatched. The CDR3 is 16 amino acids. CDR1 is SGHTA and CDR2 is FQGNSA in the germline V gene. To note about this clone: Its antigen is undetermined.

The TCR comes from a young man in good health and CMV-seropositive. V usage is TRBV7-2 and J usage is TRBJ2-3, with 10 positions matching TRBD2. The specimen sequenced was PBMCs. Here the CDR3 reads CASSFLAGASTDTQYF. CDR3 DNA: TGTGCCAGCAGCTTCCTAGCGGGGGCGAGCACAGATACGCAGTATTTT.